The source of this TCR beta chain is a study of blood T cells in healthy people across ages. V was trimmed by 3 bases and J by 5 bases, leaving 10 bases between them. There are 14 residues in the CDR3. Through a sample-barcoded 5' primer and a J-beta primer mix, a second PCR was run for about 6 to 11 cycles. From the 5' RACE reads, TCRdb called clonotypes with MiXCR, one entry per CDR3 protein. Of some 880,000 distinct CDR3 sequences listed, about 34% are singletons. Sequencing input: blood. The TCR comes from a man aged 18 to 29 in good health. The V call is TRBV12-3 or TRBV12-4, the J call TRBJ1-4; D unclear. The DNA of the CDR3 is TGTGCCAGCAGTTTGGGAGGTGGAAATGAAAAACTGTTTTTT. Translating gives CASSLGGGNEKLFF.